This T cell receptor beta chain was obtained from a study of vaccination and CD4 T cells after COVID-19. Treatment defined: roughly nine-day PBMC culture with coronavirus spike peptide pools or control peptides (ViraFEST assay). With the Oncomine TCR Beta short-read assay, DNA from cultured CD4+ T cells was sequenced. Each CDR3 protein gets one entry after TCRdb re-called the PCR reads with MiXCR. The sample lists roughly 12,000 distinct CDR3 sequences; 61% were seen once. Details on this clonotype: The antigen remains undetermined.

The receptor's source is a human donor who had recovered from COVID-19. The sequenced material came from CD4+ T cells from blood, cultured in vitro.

The CDR3 sequence: CASSESSRPNNEQFF. CDR3 nucleotide sequence: TGCGCCAGCAGTGAGAGTTCGAGACCCAACAATGAGCAGTTCTTC. The V and J genes are TRBV10-2 and TRBJ2-1; D not certain. CDR1 and CDR2 (germline): WSHSY, SAAADI. V was cut by 2 bases and J by 5 bases, with 13 bases left in between. The CDR3 runs 15 residues.